Following are 11 T cell receptor beta chains from one sample sequenced in a study of blood T cells in healthy people across ages. A sample-barcoded 5' primer and a J-beta primer mix were used in a second PCR of roughly 6 to 11 cycles. TCRdb called the 5' RACE reads again in MiXCR, with one record for every CDR3 protein. This sample has around 990,000 distinct CDR3 sequences; around 25% occur once, and the top ten carry less than 0.75%. The sample was also linked to a second study, of T cells of mothers and their children.

Sample: blood. The source is a girl aged 2-9 years in good health.

The J gene is TRBJ2-5, the V gene TRBV7-2, with TRBD1 matching 8 bases. Looked up from germline, CDR1 is SGHTA and CDR2 is FQGNSA. J lost 5 bases, V lost 3 bases, and 5 bases had no gene match. The CDR3 is 14 amino acids. CDR3 loop: CASSFTGGWETQYF. CDR3 nucleotide sequence: TGTGCCAGCAGCTTTACAGGGGGTTGGGAGACCCAGTACTTC. Together with reference TRBV7-2 and TRBJ2-5, the CDR3 gives the full variable domain: GAGVSQSPSNKVTEKGKDVELRCDPISGHTALYWYRQSLGQGLEFLIYFQGNSAPDKSGLPSDRFSAERTGGSVSTLTIQRTQQEDSAVYLCASSFTGGWETQYFGPGTRLLVL.

The rearrangement uses TRBV29-1 and TRBJ1-2, with no clear D. Germline V gives CDR1 SQVTM, CDR2 ANQGSEA. CDR3 length equals 14 residues. With 6 bases removed from V and 0 bases from J, the gap between germline ends came to 14 bases. CDR3 loop: CSVVGRGTNYGYTF. The DNA for the CDR3 is TGCAGCGTCGTCGGCAGAGGGACTAACTATGGCTACACCTTC.

This clonotype was seen many times. The chain uses TRBV28 and TRBJ2-2; unclear D gene. The CDR3 extends over 13 amino acids. Deletions cut 3 bases from V and 5 bases from J, with 7 bases between. CDR1 is MDHEN, CDR2 SYDVKM, per germline. This CDR3 is CASSFLSTGELFF. The CDR3 bases are TGTGCCAGCAGTTTCTTATCGACCGGGGAGCTGTTTTTT.

The V gene is TRBV3-1, the J gene TRBJ2-5; D gene uncertain. The CDR3 sequence is 14 residues long. The germline V gene has CDR1 LGHDT and CDR2 YNNKEL (reference sequence). V was shortened by 0 bases and J by 5 bases, with 10 bases between the two germline ends. CDR3 sequence: CASSQEPEGETQYF. In nucleotides, the CDR3 is TGTGCCAGCAGCCAAGAACCGGAAGGGGAGACCCAGTACTTC.

The chain recombines TRBV28 with TRBJ2-3; TRBD2 aligns across 10 bases. Trimming at V came to 5 bases and at J to 5 bases, leaving 22 bases not matched to a gene. The germline gives CDR1 MDHEN, CDR2 SYDVKM. This CDR3 has 20 amino acids. CDR3 nucleotide sequence: TGTGCCAGCAGTCTGGAGAGCGGGAGGGTCAGGACCCCCTCAATAGATACGCAGTATTTT. It yields the protein CASSLESGRVRTPSIDTQYF.

The rearrangement links TRBV5-1 to TRBJ1-2, with D unresolved. The CDR3 contains 15 residues. V was pared by 4 bases and J by 7 bases, with 20 bases between. CDR1 is SGHRS and CDR2 is YFSETQ in the germline V gene. CDR3 sequence (DNA): TGCGCCAGCAGCCTGACCGGAAAGCAAAGCGGTGGCTACACCTTC. Its translation: CASSLTGKQSGGYTF.

This clonotype was counted a few times. The V and J genes are TRBV11-1 and TRBJ1-1, with D unclear. Per the germline V gene, CDR1 is SGHAT and CDR2 is FQDESV (reference sequence). Trimming cost V 3 bases and J 0 bases, with 8 bases left between them. The CDR3 contains 14 residues. CDR3 loop: CASSLAEVNTEAFF. In nucleotides, the CDR3 is TGTGCCAGCAGCTTGGCGGAGGTGAACACTGAAGCTTTCTTT.

The genes are TRBV12-3 or TRBV12-4 and TRBJ1-2; 7 positions match TRBD1. Trimming took 6 bases from V and 1 from J; bases not matched to a gene: 11. CDR3 length: 16 residues. CDR3 protein: CASSSDRDRFNYGYTF. CDR3 coding DNA: TGTGCCAGCAGCTCAGATCGGGACAGATTTAACTATGGCTACACCTTC.

In this sample, this clonotype turned up a few times. The chain uses TRBV19 and TRBJ2-7; TRBD1 might be the D (6 bases). This CDR3 has 15 amino acids. V gave up 8 bases and J gave up 0 bases, with 17 bases separating them. Per germline, CDR1 LNHDA and CDR2 SQIVND (reference sequence). The CDR3 protein is CASPRDTRSSYEQYV. The CDR3 coding sequence is TGTGCCAGTCCCCGGGACACCAGAAGCTCCTACGAGCAGTACGTC.

This clonotype was counted only a few times. The chain recombines TRBV3-1 with TRBJ2-7; D is uncertain. Germline CDR1 is LGHDT and CDR2 is YNNKEL (reference sequence). The CDR3 runs 12 residues. V lost 0 bases to trimming and J lost 7 bases, with 7 bases between them. CDR3 nucleotide sequence: TGTGCCAGCAGCCAAGATCCAGGAGAGCAGTACTTC. It codes for CASSQDPGEQYF.

V usage is TRBV28 and J usage is TRBJ2-4; D ambiguous. Germline assignment: CDR1 MDHEN and CDR2 SYDVKM. The CDR3 extends over 16 amino acids. V was trimmed by 5 bases and J by 5 bases, leaving 19 bases between them. The CDR3 sequence is CASSPSGAVGQNIQYF. The CDR3 bases are TGTGCCAGCAGTCCATCAGGCGCCGTCGGGCAAAACATTCAGTACTTC.